This T cell receptor beta chain emerged from a study of CD8 T cells in ankylosing spondylitis. Points on this clonotype: No conserved phenylalanine or tryptophan ends this CDR3, so it is likely a read error.

CDR1 and CDR2 (germline): SGHTA, FQGNSA. Trimming pared 1 base from V and 2 bases from J, leaving 10 bases between. The CDR3 consists of 15 residues. TCRdb redid the calling of the 5' RACE reads with MiXCR, one entry per CDR3 protein. The profile shows 200,000 to 300,000 distinct CDR3 sequences, about 10% of them singletons. The chain combines TRBV7-2 with TRBJ2-3; weak D call: TRBD1 (6 bases). This TCR was recovered from a male donor with ankylosing spondylitis or in good health (not recorded which). The sequencing sample was made of blood, either unsorted or a sorted T cell fraction (not recorded which). The chain's CDR3 is CASSLGGGVTDTQYY. The CDR3 bases are TGTGCCAGCAGCTTAGGAGGGGGAGTCACAGATACGCAGTATTAT.